This T cell receptor (beta chain) is from a study of blood T cell repertoires in COVID-19. Repertoires were generated with immunoSEQ multiplex PCR, while TCRdb's copy carries only in-frame clones and drops some. This table has about 190,000 clones, about 85% appearing once. V was trimmed by 1 base and J by 10 bases, leaving 16 bases between them. The length of the CDR3 is 14 residues. Per germline, CDR1 MDHEN and CDR2 SYDVKM. This chain links TRBV28 with TRBJ1-2, with D tentatively TRBD1 (5 bases). Sequencing was performed on peripheral blood. This TCR was recovered from a young man with acute or convalescent COVID-19. This CDR3 reads CASSLYGRVLNYTF. CDR3 nucleotides: TGTGCCAGCAGTTTATATGGCAGGGTACTCAACTACACCTTC.